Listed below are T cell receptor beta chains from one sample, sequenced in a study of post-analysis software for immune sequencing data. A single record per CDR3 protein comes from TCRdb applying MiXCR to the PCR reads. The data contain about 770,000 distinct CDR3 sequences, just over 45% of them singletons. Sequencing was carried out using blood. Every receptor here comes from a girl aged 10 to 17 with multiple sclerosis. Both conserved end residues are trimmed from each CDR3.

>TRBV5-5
ASSEGTGADEQF
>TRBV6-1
ASSERQLAYEQY
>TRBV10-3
AISEEGSGTDTQY
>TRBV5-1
ASSSLAGDYNEQF
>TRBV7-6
ASSPGTSGGLGTSYEQY
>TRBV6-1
ASLAGELF
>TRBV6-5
ASSYSRGKPPLH
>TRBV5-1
ASKGLAGAHEQY
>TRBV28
ASMRTGPQETQY
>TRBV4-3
ASSHDPGSEQY
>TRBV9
AGSVRADQPQH
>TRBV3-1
ASSLGSEGQF
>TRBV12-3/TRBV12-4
ASSPPGGGETQY
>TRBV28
ASTGTGPYEQY
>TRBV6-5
ASSYSRGRRQGGEKLF
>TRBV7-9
ASSLARGYEQY
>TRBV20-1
SAKTGGTEAF
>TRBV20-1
SASPGEDYEQY
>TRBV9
ASSVVMTDSYNEQY
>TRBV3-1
ASSQMGGSSYEQY
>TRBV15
ATSRDVGGNEKLF
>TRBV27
ASRGGGPNQPQH
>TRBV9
ASSSAGGPSMNTEAF
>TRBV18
ASSPGHNRQPQH
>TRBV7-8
ASGVLSEYGYT
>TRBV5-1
TSSLGGDNEQF
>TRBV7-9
ASSPGTTNIQY
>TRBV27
ASSWSTGTGELF
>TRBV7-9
ASSLGTGSGCT
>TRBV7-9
ASSLADRVTNYGYT
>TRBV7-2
ASANEWGRFYEQY
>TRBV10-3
TISESRQNYGYT
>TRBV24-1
ATSDPRGGAEAF
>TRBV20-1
SARSGASTDTQY
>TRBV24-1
ATSGRDRGDSEQF
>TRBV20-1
SARDPGQGTYEQY
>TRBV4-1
ASSLSTSSNQPQH
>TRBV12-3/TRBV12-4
ASTGPSGTQY
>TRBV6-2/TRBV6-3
ASSYSASSPYEQY